Detailed here is one T cell receptor (beta chain). The clone's antigen remains unknown. The input lacks base qualities; no much larger clone sits a single base away. The sample belongs to a study of cytomegalovirus exposure and HLA in healthy donors (dated by TCRdb to the late 2010s). Context from the whole study: An earlier analysis of some 550 of the donors reported 276 Gb of sequence data and around 110 million unique TCR beta sequences from about 200 million T cells. The study was designed to test whether signatures of past pathogen exposure could be identified by cataloging public T cell receptors. Donor age, sex, ethnicity and CMV serostatus were collected together with the repertoire data. To decide whether each TCR beta V gene segment behaved as functional or pseudogenic, an earlier analysis of some 600 of the donors relied on high-throughput TCR beta sequencing. Typing coverage varied by locus: about 620-630 donors for A, B, C, DRB1 and DQB1; more than 500 for DQA1; over 600 for DPA1; 450 to 480 for DPB1. The genetic ancestry cluster associated with self-reported Caucasian donors included roughly 84% of the roughly 400 genotyped donors. Rather than drawing on any new phenotypic data, the later analysis identified candidate immune exposures from TCR beta sequences and the way those sequences occurred across donors. Every discovery cohort repertoire had been produced on one sequencing platform. The study combined high-throughput TCR immunosequencing, statistical association of individual TCRs with disease status, and machine learning to predict cytomegalovirus infection status. An early release covering more than 500 HLA-typed donors comprised approximately 290 gigabases of sequencing data and tens of millions of unique TCR sequences. A later analysis re-analyzed previously published TCR beta repertoires from 500 to 700 donors and added high-resolution HLA genotyping to study TCR occurrence patterns. The study used immunosequencing to profile the T cell repertoires of approximately 640 subjects and linked those repertoires to cytomegalovirus serostatus. Class I and class II HLA loci were covered by the typing at four-digit resolution. A separate validation cohort of 100 to 150 different subjects was used in addition to the roughly 720-subject first cohort. Genome-wide SNP genotypes for about 65% of the roughly 670 donors were used in a later genetic analysis, which treated that subset as a discovery cohort. Among 300 to 450 genotyped donors of the cohort, an average of approximately 240,000 unique TCR beta nucleotide sequences were sequenced per donor, around 20% of them non-productive. Four or five DR-DQ haplotypes were treated as single units for association and clustering because of strong linkage in the cohort. The full study reports these points: A cluster of highly shared sequence variants was judged likely to be a technical artifact of the sequencing pipeline. An earlier analysis of some 560 of the donors showed that most TCR beta V segments appeared in productive rearrangements either about 87% or about 30% of the time, which broadly matched IMGT annotations. Because HLA typing was missing for some donors at each locus, association tests included only the typed subset. In a later analysis, most CMV-associated TCR beta chains were found to appear HLA-restricted, with HLA associations seemingly driven largely by CMV exposure. A later analysis found that TCR association rates varied across HLA loci, with DRB1 alleles showing the most associated TCRs and HLA-C alleles the fewest. Immune exposure information for the cohort was limited to CMV serostatus. The earlier analysis of a few hundred of the donors excluded some 15 rarely observed V segments, including chromosome 9 orphons, because counts were too low. In both the original and validation cohorts, the classifier was reported to diagnose cytomegalovirus status with high specificity and sensitivity. A further reported finding was that TCR beta sequences accurately predicted the HLA-A and HLA-B alleles for most subjects in the first cohort. Across donors, most TCR sequences were observed very rarely, whereas some public TCRs were present in many individuals. The study listed 150 to 200 TCR beta chains as associated with cytomegalovirus. At a false discovery rate of 0.05, a later analysis linked 16,951 TCR beta sequences to specific HLA alleles. The authors suggested that the approach could potentially be extended to other disease states and immunological phenotypes. Correlated functional status among segregating V segments might be attributable to linkage disequilibrium, but an unknown experimental factor could not be ruled out. A later analysis reported that several top co-occurrence clusters appeared linked to parvovirus B19, influenza, CMV and Epstein-Barr virus. Strong co-occurrence of HLA alleles, especially DR and DQ, made assigning TCR associations to individual alleles difficult. The cohort was sequenced for TCR beta chains only, and without alpha or paired-chain data the features that could be detected were limited. Roughly uniform sequencing depth across donors was assumed in presence/absence analyses, although this assumption may not hold. A later analysis found that HLA-associated TCR beta chains were more clonally expanded and had lower generation probabilities than equally common non-associated chains. In vitro tests confirmed that a few of the cytomegalovirus-associated TCR beta chains recognize cytomegalovirus antigens. An association between a missense DCLRE1C variant and V-gene and J-gene trimming of TCR beta chains was found in a later genetic analysis and replicated in an independent cohort. According to a later genetic analysis, donors in an Asian-associated ancestry cluster had fewer N-insertions in productive TCRs than the roughly 700-donor mean. The 87-base-pair reads could not distinguish some IMGT-functional V segments, including TRBV6-2 and TRBV6-3, so those segments were excluded.

Taken from cysteine to phenylalanine, the CDR3 has 14 residues. The CDR3 DNA has 42 bases and is translated from base 1. At the junction V is shortened by 0 bases and J by 3 bases, with 9 bases in between. Reading the germline V gene gives CDR1 MGHRA and CDR2 YSYEKL. Library creation used the immunoSEQ multiplex PCR assay. The multiplex PCR relied on a mix of 60 forward primers for TCR Vbeta segments and 13 reverse primers for TCR Jbeta segments. The CDR3 region of rearranged TCR beta genes was amplified from genomic DNA by a multiplex PCR assay. Amplified TCR beta libraries were sequenced as 87-base-pair reads on the Illumina HiSeq System. The authors' pipeline ran thus. A later analysis tallied around 87 million unique TCR beta chains across the 600 to 700 repertoires, and approximately 12 million of those chains were shared by two or more donors. To remove PCR and sequencing errors, raw reads were error-corrected and collapsed into unique sequences using a nearest-neighbor algorithm that merged closely related sequences. Alignment of CDR3 sequences to IMGT reference sequences was used to assign V, D and J gene segments. Each retained sequence needed at least a six-nucleotide match to both a V gene segment and a J gene segment. Rearrangements were classified as productive when the CDR3 lacked stop codons and remained in frame with V and J, and all other rearrangements were classified as non-productive. CDR3 was defined according to IMGT convention as the region running from the second conserved V-encoded cysteine to the conserved J-encoded phenylalanine. The earlier analysis of a few hundred of the donors excluded any sequence lacking an unambiguous match to a single V gene segment. In an earlier analysis of 587 of the donors, a V segment was called functional when productive rearrangements were above 56.7%, and segregating when the standard deviation between donors exceeded 5%. A statistical classification framework was developed to diagnose cytomegalovirus status using the catalog of TCR beta chain sequences. In a later analysis, V and J genes were assigned by comparing TCR nucleotide sequences against IMGT/GENE-DB human TR gene sequences. In a later analysis, CDR3 sequences and most-parsimonious VDJ recombination scenarios were assigned using the TCRdist pipeline. In a later analysis, each TCR beta chain was defined by its CDR3 amino acid sequence together with its V-gene family, and reads lacking a unique V-gene family were excluded. A later analysis removed 550 to 700 highly shared, low-generation-probability nucleotide sequences to deal with suspected cross-contamination and a sequencing artifact. A later analysis calculated a clonal expansion index for each public chain from normalized within-repertoire ranks of inferred template counts. In a later analysis, generation probabilities were computed with a VDJ recombination model fitted to out-of-frame rearrangements, and the resulting probabilities were checked against IGoR. In a later analysis, TCR-TCR, TCR-HLA and TCR-CMV co-occurrence was scored with hypergeometric tests, and a repertoire-size bias correction was applied to TCR pairs. In a later analysis, false discovery rates were estimated by permuting HLA or CMV assignments 20 times. In a later analysis, co-occurring TCRs were grouped with DBSCAN, and TCRdist sequence similarity was added when clustering was performed within HLA-allele-positive subsets. Repertoires with fewer than 30,000 or more than 120,000 public chains were left out of co-occurrence clustering, as were four to six repertoires with anomalous nucleotide sharing. TCRdb retrieved this table from immuneACCESS and kept in-frame rearrangements only. Not all clones are present; in checked studies, unresolved V genes account for under half, and no reason is known for the remainder. That table supplies the V and J calls and clone size; D and trimming were determined from the DNA. The sample contains about 170,000 clones, about four fifths of them found a single time. Roughly 1.6% of the sample lies in the top ten.

In total, more than 500 healthy bone marrow donors made up the cohort. At the time of sampling, all cohort members were nominally healthy, though unrecorded immune exposures were likely present. The donor tested CMV seropositive, placing the donor among the approximately 290 seropositive members of the cohort. Each donor provided a peripheral blood sample, and peripheral blood mononuclear cells were used for TCR beta sequencing. Genomic DNA extraction from the blood cell samples was performed with the Qiagen DNeasy Blood Extraction Kit. Recombination connected TRBV4-1 to TRBJ2-7; the best D guess is TRBD2, with 5 bases matching. This TCR was sampled from a girl aged 5-17 years in good health and CMV-seropositive. The sequenced material came from PBMCs. In nucleotides, the sequence is TGCGCCAGCAGCCAAGAACCGGGGTACTACGAGCAGTACTTC. Translated, this is CASSQEPGYYEQYF.